This T cell receptor (beta chain) was sequenced in a study of CD8+CD57+ T cells in acquired aplastic anemia. The overall study: The average for DNA from sorted CD4+ and CD8+ cells was roughly 3 ug.

This clonotype was observed a handful of times. Its target is not known. This CDR3 has 18 amino acids. Germline V gives CDR1 GTSNPN, CDR2 SVGIG (reference sequence). V lost 0 bases and J lost 0, with 15 bases in between. Whole-study findings and limits: About 29 CD8+ CDR3 sequences occurred in both the patients and the controls.

Genomic DNA provided the template from which TCR beta VDJ and CDR3 profiles were obtained. From the reads, TCRdb called clonotypes with MiXCR, one entry per CDR3 protein. The sample lists 130,000 or so distinct CDR3 sequences, 41% occurring once. The specimen sequenced was sorted CD4+, CD8+, or CD8+CD57+ T cells (not recorded which) from PBMCs. The sequence was obtained from a human donor in good health, serving as a control. The chain has TRBV30 and TRBJ2-6; D unclear. The CDR3: CAWSVPFSSDSGANVLTF. In DNA form, the CDR3 reads TGTGCCTGGAGTGTACCCTTTTCGTCTGACTCTGGGGCCAACGTCCTGACTTTC.